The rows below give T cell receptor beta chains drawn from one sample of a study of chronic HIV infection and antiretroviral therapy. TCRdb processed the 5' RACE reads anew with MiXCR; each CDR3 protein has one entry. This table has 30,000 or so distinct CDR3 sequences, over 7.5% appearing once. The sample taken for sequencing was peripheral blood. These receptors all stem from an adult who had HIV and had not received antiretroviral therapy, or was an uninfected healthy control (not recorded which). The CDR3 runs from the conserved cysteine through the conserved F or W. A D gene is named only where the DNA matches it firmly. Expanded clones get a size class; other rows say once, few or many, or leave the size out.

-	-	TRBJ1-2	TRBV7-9	CASTPWGYGYTF	TGTGCCAGCACCCCATGGGGCTATGGCTACACCTTC
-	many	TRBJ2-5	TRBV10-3	CAISEPTGQATQYF	TGTGCCATCAGTGAGCCGACTGGACAAGCGACCCAGTACTTC
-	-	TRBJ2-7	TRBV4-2	CASSPQWGQGNEQYF	TGTGCCAGCAGCCCACAATGGGGTCAGGGTAACGAGCAGTACTTC
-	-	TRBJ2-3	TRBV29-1	CSVDAVADTQYF	TGCAGCGTTGATGCCGTGGCAGATACGCAGTATTTT
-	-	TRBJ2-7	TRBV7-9	CASTPRDRIHEQYF	TGTGCCAGCACCCCCCGTGACAGAATTCACGAGCAGTACTTC
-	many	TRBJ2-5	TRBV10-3	CAISEMRETQYF	TGTGCCATCAGTGAGATGCGGGAGACCCAGTACTTC
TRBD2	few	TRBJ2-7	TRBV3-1	CASSRSGRSYEQYF	TGTGCCAGCAGCCGTAGCGGGAGGTCTTACGAGCAGTACTTC
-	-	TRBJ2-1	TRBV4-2	CASSQDSATRPYNEQFF	TGTGCCAGCAGCCAAGATAGTGCTACCCGACCCTACAATGAGCAGTTCTTC
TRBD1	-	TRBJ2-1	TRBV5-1	CASSVTGGTPYNEQFF	TGCGCCAGCAGCGTCACAGGGGGCACCCCCTACAATGAGCAGTTCTTC
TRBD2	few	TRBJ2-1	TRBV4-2	CASSPTEARGRIYNEQFF	TGTGCCAGCAGCCCAACCGAGGCGCGGGGGAGGATCTACAATGAGCAGTTCTTC
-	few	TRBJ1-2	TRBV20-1	CSASTTGPSYGYTF	TGCAGTGCTAGCACCACAGGCCCCAGCTATGGCTACACCTTC
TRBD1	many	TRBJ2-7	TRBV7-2	CASSLAGTGTREQYF	TGTGCCAGCAGCTTAGCCGGGACAGGGACGAGGGAGCAGTACTTC
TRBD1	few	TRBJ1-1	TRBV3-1	CASSQKGANTEAFF	TGTGCCAGCAGCCAGAAGGGGGCTAACACTGAAGCTTTCTTT
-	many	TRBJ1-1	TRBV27	CASSFLQMGTEAFF	TGTGCCAGCAGTTTTTTACAGATGGGAACTGAAGCTTTCTTT
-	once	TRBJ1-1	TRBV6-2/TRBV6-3	CASSRGDEAFF	TGTGCCAGCAGCCGTGGCGATGAAGCTTTCTTT
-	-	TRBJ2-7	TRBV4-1	CASSQDPAGLPYEQYF	TGCGCCAGCAGCCAAGATCCCGCAGGGTTACCCTACGAGCAGTACTTC
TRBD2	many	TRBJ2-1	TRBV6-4	CASSETGGPDEQFF	TGTGCCAGCAGTGAAACGGGAGGGCCCGATGAGCAGTTCTTC
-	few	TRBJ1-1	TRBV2	CASSEAQGRSTEAFF	TGTGCCAGCAGTGAAGCACAGGGCCGGAGCACTGAAGCTTTCTTT
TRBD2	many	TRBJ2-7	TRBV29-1	CSVDSLVAGEQYF	TGCAGCGTTGATTCCTTGGTAGCGGGGGAGCAGTACTTC
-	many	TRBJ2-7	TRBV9	CASSVGRGRDEQYF	TGTGCCAGCAGCGTAGGGCGGGGTCGCGACGAGCAGTACTTC
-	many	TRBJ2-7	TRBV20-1	CSAREDSFEQYF	TGCAGTGCTAGAGAGGACAGTTTCGAGCAGTACTTC
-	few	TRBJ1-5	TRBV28	CASSLESGGLGNQPQHF	TGTGCCAGCAGTTTAGAAAGCGGAGGGCTAGGCAATCAGCCCCAGCATTTT
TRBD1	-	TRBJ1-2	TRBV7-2	CASSGDRARFNYGYTF	TGTGCCAGCAGCGGAGACAGGGCCCGCTTTAACTATGGCTACACCTTC
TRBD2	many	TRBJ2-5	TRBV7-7	CASSLGLAGGPVETQYF	TGTGCCAGCAGCCTAGGACTAGCGGGAGGGCCGGTAGAGACCCAGTACTTC
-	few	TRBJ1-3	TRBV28	CASSLTGNTIYF	TGTGCCAGCAGTTTGACGGGAAACACCATATATTTT
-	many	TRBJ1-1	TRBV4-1	CASSPVRGSRDTEAFF	TGCGCCAGCAGCCCGGTCAGAGGGAGCCGGGACACTGAAGCTTTCTTT
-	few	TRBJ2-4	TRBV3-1	CASSQDAGTKNIQYF	TGTGCCAGCAGCCAAGATGCAGGGACCAAAAACATTCAGTACTTC
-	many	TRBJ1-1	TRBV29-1	CSVDQGMNTEAFF	TGCAGCGTTGATCAGGGGATGAACACTGAAGCTTTCTTT
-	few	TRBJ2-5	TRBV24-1	CATSAAGGAGETQYF	TGTGCCACCAGTGCAGCCGGCGGGGCGGGAGAGACCCAGTACTTC
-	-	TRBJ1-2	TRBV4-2	CASSQDRRVDGYTF	TGTGCCAGCAGCCAAGATCGACGGGTCGATGGCTACACCTTC
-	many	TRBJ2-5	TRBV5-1	CASSTGTSLRETQYF	TGCGCCAGCAGCACCGGGACATCCCTGAGAGAGACCCAGTACTTC
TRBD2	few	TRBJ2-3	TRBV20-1	CSARLAATDTQYF	TGCAGTGCTAGACTAGCGGCCACAGATACGCAGTATTTT
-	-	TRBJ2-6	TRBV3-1	CASSQLRANVLTF	TGTGCCAGCAGCCAACTGAGGGCCAACGTCCTGACTTTC
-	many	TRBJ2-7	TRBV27	CASSLGAAGANYEQYF	TGTGCCAGCAGTTTAGGGGCCGCAGGGGCGAACTACGAGCAGTACTTC
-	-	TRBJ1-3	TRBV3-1	CASSQGWQGTGNTIYF	TGTGCCAGCAGCCAAGGATGGCAGGGAACTGGAAACACCATATATTTT
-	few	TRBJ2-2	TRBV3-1	CASRKTGELFF	TGTGCCAGCAGGAAAACCGGGGAGCTGTTTTTT
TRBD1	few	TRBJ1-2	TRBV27	CATRTGGDGYTF	TGTGCCACCAGGACAGGGGGAGATGGCTACACCTTC
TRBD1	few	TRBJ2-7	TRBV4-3	CASSQMAGTGVIEQYF	TGCGCCAGCAGCCAAATGGCCGGGACAGGGGTAATAGAGCAGTACTTC
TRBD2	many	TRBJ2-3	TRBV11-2	CASSLDSGGPTDTQYF	TGTGCCAGCAGCTTAGATAGCGGGGGACCCACAGATACGCAGTATTTT
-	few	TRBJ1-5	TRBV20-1	CSVQGFDQPQHF	TGCAGTGTTCAGGGTTTTGATCAGCCCCAGCATTTT
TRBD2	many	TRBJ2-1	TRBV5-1	CASTGTSGGALFF	TGCGCCAGCACCGGGACTAGCGGGGGGGCTTTGTTCTTC
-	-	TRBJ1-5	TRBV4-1	CASSQARSFSNQPQHF	TGCGCCAGCAGCCAAGCGCGGAGTTTTAGCAATCAGCCCCAGCATTTT
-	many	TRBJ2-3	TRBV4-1	CASSQDGDTQYF	TGCGCCAGCAGCCAAGATGGGGATACGCAGTATTTT
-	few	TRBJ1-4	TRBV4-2	CASSLPATNEKLFF	TGTGCCAGCAGCCTACCTGCAACTAATGAAAAACTGTTTTTT
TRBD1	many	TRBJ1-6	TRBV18	CASSPRARDSYNSPLHF	TGTGCCAGCTCACCAAGGGCCCGGGACAGCTATAATTCACCCCTCCACTTT
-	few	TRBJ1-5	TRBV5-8	CASSLAGEVQPQHF	TGTGCCAGCAGCTTGGCAGGGGAGGTTCAGCCCCAGCATTTT
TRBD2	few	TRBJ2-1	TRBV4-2	CASSQSGEKYNEQFF	TGTGCCAGCAGCCAGAGCGGGGAGAAGTACAATGAGCAGTTCTTC
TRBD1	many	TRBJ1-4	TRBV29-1	CSVEGRQGAWEKLFF	TGCAGCGTTGAAGGGCGACAGGGGGCTTGGGAAAAACTGTTTTTT
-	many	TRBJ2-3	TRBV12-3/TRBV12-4	CASRSSKTDTQYF	TGTGCCAGCAGGTCCAGCAAAACAGATACGCAGTATTTT
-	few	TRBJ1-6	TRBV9	CASSVGTNPLHF	TGTGCCAGCAGCGTAGGCACGAATCCCCTCCACTTT
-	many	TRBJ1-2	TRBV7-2	CASSPVGGLGYTF	TGTGCCAGCAGCCCCGTTGGGGGGCTTGGCTACACCTTC
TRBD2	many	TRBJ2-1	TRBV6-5	CASSPSGTNSYNEQFF	TGTGCCAGCAGTCCTAGCGGGACCAACTCCTACAATGAGCAGTTCTTC
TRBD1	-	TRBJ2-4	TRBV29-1	CSVEGEQGKNIQYF	TGCAGCGTTGAAGGCGAACAGGGGAAAAACATTCAGTACTTC